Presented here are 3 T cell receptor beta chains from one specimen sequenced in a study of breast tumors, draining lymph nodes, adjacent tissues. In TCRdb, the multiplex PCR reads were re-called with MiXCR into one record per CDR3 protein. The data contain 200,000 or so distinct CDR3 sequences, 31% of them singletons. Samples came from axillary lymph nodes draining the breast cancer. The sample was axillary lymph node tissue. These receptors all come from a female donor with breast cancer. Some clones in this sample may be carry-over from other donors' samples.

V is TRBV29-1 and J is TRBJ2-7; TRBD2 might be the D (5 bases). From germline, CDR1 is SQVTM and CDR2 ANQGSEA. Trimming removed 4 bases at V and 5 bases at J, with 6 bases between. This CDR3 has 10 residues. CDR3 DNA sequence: TGCAGCGTTGGGGGAGACGAGCAGTACTTC. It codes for CSVGGDEQYF.

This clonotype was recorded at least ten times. CDR3 sequence: CASSSTGLSVEKLFF. The CDR3 DNA follows: TGTGCCAGTAGTTCTACAGGGCTATCCGTTGAAAAACTGTTTTTT. The rearrangement links TRBV19 to TRBJ1-4, with a possible D match to TRBD1 (6 bases). The length of the CDR3 is 15 residues. Looked up from germline, CDR1 is LNHDA and CDR2 is SQIVND (reference sequence). The V gene lost 5 bases and the J gene lost 7 bases, with 17 bases spanning the gap.

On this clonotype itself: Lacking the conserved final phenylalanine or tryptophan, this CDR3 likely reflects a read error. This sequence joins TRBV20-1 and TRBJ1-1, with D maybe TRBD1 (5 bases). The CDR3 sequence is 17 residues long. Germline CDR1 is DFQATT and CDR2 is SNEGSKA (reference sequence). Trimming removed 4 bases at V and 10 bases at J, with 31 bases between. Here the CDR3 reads CSANSGAAHSGRRGAFL. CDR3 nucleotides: TGCAGTGCTAACAGTGGGGCCGCCCACAGCGGACGGAGGGGAGCTTTCTTG.